A single sample gave rise to the 7 T cell receptor beta chains below, sequenced in a study of tumor-infiltrating lymphocytes in primary liver carcinoma. A primer matching the constant region was used to make TCR beta cDNA from approximately 500 ng of total RNA. Three-round nested multiplex PCR performed with slightly modified ARM-PCR produced the TCR beta libraries. The first two PCR rounds, roughly 9 cycles each, used TRBV1-TRBV30 forward primers and a C-beta reverse primer. TCRdb used MiXCR to reprocess the multiplex PCR reads, holding one entry per CDR3 protein. Here the sample spans roughly 200,000 distinct CDR3 sequences, around four fifths being singletons. From unsorted bulk tissue weighing roughly 17-31 mg, DNA and RNA were co-extracted. The sample was tumor tissue from primary liver carcinoma. The receptors here all came from a man aged 40-49 years with primary liver carcinoma and hepatitis B virus infection.

As concerns this clonotype: A read error may explain this, as a much larger clone is one base away. Likely a read error: the CDR3 ends without its conserved phenylalanine or tryptophan. The chain combines TRBV30 with TRBJ2-3, with 8 nucleotides matching TRBD2. Germline CDR1 is GTSNPN and CDR2 is SVGIG (reference sequence). This CDR3 is 13 amino acids long. J lost 5 bases, V lost 4 bases, and 5 bases had no gene match. CDR3 bases: TGTGCCTGGACCAAGCGGGAGAGAGATACGCAGTATTCT. Translating it yields CAWTKRERDTQYS.

CDR3 loop: CASSSELYEATQYF. The CDR3 DNA reads as TGTGCCAGCAGCTCCGAGTTGTACGAGGCTACGCAGTATTTT. The gene calls are TRBV7-8 and TRBJ2-3, with D unresolved. The germline V gene has CDR1 SGHVS and CDR2 FQNEAQ. The germline V and J ends were trimmed by 4 bases and 8 bases, with 16 bases remaining between them. This CDR3 region has 14 residues.

As for this clonotype: A much more abundant neighbour one base away suggests this may be a read error. CDR3: CASSFGTSGGGYTF. CDR3 bases: TGCGCCAGCAGCTTCGGGACCTCAGGGGGTGGCTACACCTTC. V is TRBV5-1 and J is TRBJ1-2; 7 nucleotides agree with TRBD1. Germline V gene sequence: CDR1 SGHRS, CDR2 YFSETQ. This CDR3 comprises 14 residues. V dropped 2 bases and J dropped 7; count of bases not matched to a gene: 8.

A note on this clonotype: One junction end does not reproduce the germline sequence, and a read error may be involved. This chain uses TRBV6-2 or TRBV6-3 with TRBJ1-2, with D uncertain. CDR3 size: 13 residues. Germline V lookup: CDR1 MNHEY, CDR2 SVGEGT. The CDR3 DNA is TGTACCAGCAGTTATGGCAGCAATTATGGCTACACCTTC. Translating it yields CTSSYGSNYGYTF.

On this clonotype: The germline gene is not matched at one end of the junction; a read error may be the cause. This chain joins TRBV12-3 or TRBV12-4 and TRBJ2-3, with D possibly being TRBD1 (5 bases). This CDR3 has 13 amino acids. The CDR3 here is CVSSSRVTETQYF. The CDR3 coding sequence is TGTGTCAGCAGTTCCCGGGTGACAGAGACGCAGTATTTT.

This clonotype has just one count. This may be a read error: a much more frequent sequence differs by one nucleotide. The chain is built from TRBV28 and TRBJ2-2; the match to TRBD1 covers 9 bases. Germline-derived CDR1 and CDR2 are MDHEN and SYDVKM. J gave up 5 bases and V 5 bases, and 9 bases lay outside the gene matches. CDR3 length: 16 residues. The CDR3 region is CASSPSGQGRTGELFF. The CDR3 bases are TGTGCCAGCAGTCCCTCGGGACAGGGAAGAACCGGGGAGCTGTTTTTT.

The chain uses TRBV4-3 and TRBJ2-3, with TRBD2 identical over 8 bases. The CDR3 consists of 15 residues. J was trimmed by 4 bases and V by 10 bases; bases with no gene match: 13. The germline V gene encodes CDR1 LGHNA and CDR2 YSLEER. In DNA form, the CDR3 reads TGCGCCAACATCCAAGATCAACTAGCGGCAGATACGCAGTATTTT. Translation gives CANIQDQLAADTQYF.